This TCR beta chain was identified in a study of PD-1 blockade in classical Hodgkin lymphoma. Assay: immunoSEQ multiplex PCR; the TCRdb copy retains only in-frame clones and omits some. Here the sample spans 30,000 to 40,000 clones, about 90% being singletons. The time point: cycle 4 day 1 (C4D1), after more than five weeks of nivolumab. Patients all relapsed after autologous stem cell transplantation, and there was variation in brentuximab vedotin exposure. Magnetic depletion of unwanted cells isolated CD4+ T cells from thawed PBMCs. The CDR3 extends over 13 amino acids. Per germline, CDR1 SEHNR and CDR2 FQNEAQ (reference sequence). V was clipped by 4 bases and J by 6 bases, with 9 bases between them.

The sample consisted of CD4+ T cells from blood, taken before the fourth cycle of nivolumab. The TCR was taken from a human donor with classical Hodgkin lymphoma. This chain links TRBV7-9 with TRBJ1-4; D not certain. The CDR3: CASSSGLDEKLFF. CDR3 DNA sequence: TGTGCCAGCAGCTCCGGATTGGATGAAAAACTGTTTTTT.